The T cell receptor (beta chain) under discussion was sequenced for a study of T cell responses to AZD1222 COVID-19 vaccine. Study summary: Researchers grouped second doses given at about 4 or about 12 weeks into one pool.

Regarding the study as a whole: Variant regions that are unmutated are reportedly the target of nearly half of spike-specific TCRs. Compared with day 0, the breadth and depth of the Spike-specific TCR repertoire rose significantly after two doses of AZD1222.

As to this clone: Its target is not known.

The CDR3 runs to 15 residues. The V gene end was trimmed by 0 bases and the J gene end by 7 bases; junction bases not matched to a gene: 2. CDR1 is SNHLY, CDR2 FYNNEI, per germline. Profiling relied on immunoSEQ multiplex PCR, and the TCRdb table lists in-frame clones only, not all of them. There are about 130,000 clones in the sample; approximately 93% occur only once, and around 3.1% lies in the top ten. The clonotype originates from an adult in good health. This specimen consisted of peripheral blood, obtained on day 0 of AZD1222 vaccination. The chain has TRBV2 and TRBJ2-1, with TRBD2 matching 11 bases. The CDR3 is CASSEAIAGGNEQFF. The CDR3 coding sequence is TGTGCCAGCAGTGAAGCGATAGCGGGAGGGAATGAGCAGTTCTTC.